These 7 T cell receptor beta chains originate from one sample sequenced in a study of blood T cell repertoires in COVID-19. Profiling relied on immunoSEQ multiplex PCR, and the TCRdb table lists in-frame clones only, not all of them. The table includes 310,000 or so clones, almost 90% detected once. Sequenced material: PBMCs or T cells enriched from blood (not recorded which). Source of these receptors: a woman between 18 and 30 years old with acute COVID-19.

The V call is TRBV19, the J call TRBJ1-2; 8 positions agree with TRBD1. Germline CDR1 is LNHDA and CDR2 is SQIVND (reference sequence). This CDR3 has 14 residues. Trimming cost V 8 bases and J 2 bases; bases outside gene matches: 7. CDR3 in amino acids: CASSRQGANYGYTF. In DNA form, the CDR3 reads TGTGCCAGTTCCCGCCAGGGGGCGAACTATGGCTACACCTTC.

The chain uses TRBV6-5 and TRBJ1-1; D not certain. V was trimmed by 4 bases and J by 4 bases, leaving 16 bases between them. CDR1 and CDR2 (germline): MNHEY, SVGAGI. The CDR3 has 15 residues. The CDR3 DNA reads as TGTGCCAGCAGTTCCACCCCTGGGAGTGTCACTGAAGCTTTCTTT. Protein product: CASSSTPGSVTEAFF.

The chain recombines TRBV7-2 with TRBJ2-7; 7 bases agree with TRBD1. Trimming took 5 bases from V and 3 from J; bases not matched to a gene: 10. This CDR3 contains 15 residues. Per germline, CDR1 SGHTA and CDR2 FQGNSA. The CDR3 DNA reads TGTGCCAGCAGCCCACGACAGGGCCCTAACTACGAGCAGTACTTC. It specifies CASSPRQGPNYEQYF.

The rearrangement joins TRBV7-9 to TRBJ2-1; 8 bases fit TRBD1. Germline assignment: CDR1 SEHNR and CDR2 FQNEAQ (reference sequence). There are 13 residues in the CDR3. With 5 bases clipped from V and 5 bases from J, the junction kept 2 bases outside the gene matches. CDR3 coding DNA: TGTGCCAGCAGCCGGACAGGGAACAATGAGCAGTTCTTC. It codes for CASSRTGNNEQFF.

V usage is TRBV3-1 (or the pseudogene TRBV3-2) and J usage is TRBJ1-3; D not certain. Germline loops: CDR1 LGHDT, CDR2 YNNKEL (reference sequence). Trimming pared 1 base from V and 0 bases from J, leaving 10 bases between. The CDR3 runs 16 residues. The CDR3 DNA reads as TGTGCCAGCAGCCAAGTAGTCTTGAGCTCTGGAAACACCATATATTTT. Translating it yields CASSQVVLSSGNTIYF.

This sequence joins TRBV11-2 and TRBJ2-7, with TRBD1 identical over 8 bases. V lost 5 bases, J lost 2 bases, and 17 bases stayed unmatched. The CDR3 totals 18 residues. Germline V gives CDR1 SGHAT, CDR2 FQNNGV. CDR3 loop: CASSRPSATGATTYEQYF. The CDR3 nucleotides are TGTGCCAGCAGCCGCCCCTCCGCGACAGGGGCCACGACCTACGAGCAGTACTTC.

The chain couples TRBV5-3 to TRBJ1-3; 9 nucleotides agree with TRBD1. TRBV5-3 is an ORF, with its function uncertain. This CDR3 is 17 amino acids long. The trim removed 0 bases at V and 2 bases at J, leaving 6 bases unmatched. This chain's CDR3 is CARSLVGTGKAGNTIYF. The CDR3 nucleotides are TGTGCCAGAAGCTTGGTGGGGACAGGGAAGGCTGGAAACACCATATATTTT.